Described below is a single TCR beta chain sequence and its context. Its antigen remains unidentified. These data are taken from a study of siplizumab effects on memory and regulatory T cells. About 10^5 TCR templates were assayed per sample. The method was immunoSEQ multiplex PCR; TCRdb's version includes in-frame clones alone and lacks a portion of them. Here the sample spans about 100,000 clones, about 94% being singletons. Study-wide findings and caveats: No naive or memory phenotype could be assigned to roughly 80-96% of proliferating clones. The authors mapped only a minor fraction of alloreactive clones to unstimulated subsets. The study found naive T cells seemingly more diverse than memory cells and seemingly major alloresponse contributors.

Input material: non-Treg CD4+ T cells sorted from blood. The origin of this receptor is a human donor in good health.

CDR3 sequence: CASSVSGGSSYNEQFF. As DNA, the CDR3 is TGTGCCAGCAGCGTTAGCGGGGGGAGCTCCTACAATGAGCAGTTCTTC. The chain carries TRBV7-8 and TRBJ2-1; 10 positions match TRBD2. Trimming removed 5 bases from V and 0 bases from J; junction bases left unmatched: 4. This CDR3 contains 16 residues. CDR1 is SGHVS and CDR2 is FQNEAQ in the germline V gene.